This entry concerns a single T cell receptor beta chain. It lacks a known antigen. The input lacks base qualities; no much larger clone sits a single base away. CDR3 length: 13 amino acids, cysteine to phenylalanine. Only the CDR3 DNA stays, 39 bases, in frame from base 1. Taken from the germline V gene, the CDR1 and CDR2 loops are SGHTS and YDEGEE. A distance of 17 bases separates the germline ends of V and J, which lose 9 bases and 7 bases respectively. The immunoSEQ Assay was used to sequence TCRbeta CDR3 regions. After extraction, genomic DNA underwent amplification by bias-controlled multiplex PCR, followed by high-throughput sequencing. As for the original processing: Collapsing and filtering of sequences were performed to quantify the absolute abundance of each unique TCRbeta CDR3 region. T cell fraction was estimated by normalizing TCRbeta template counts to usable DNA, which was measured by amplifying reference genes present in all nucleated cells. Repertoire TCRs were annotated as SARS-CoV-2-specific by exact matching of V gene, CDR3 amino acid sequence and J gene to a known reactive TCR set. The reference SARS-CoV-2 TCR set was obtained from MIRA and was filtered for enrichment in COVID-19-positive ImmuneCODE repertoires, whereby public or cross-reactive TCRs were removed. Based on the MIRA antigens, annotated TCRs were further analysed at the level of specific ORF or position within ORF. Depth was the summed frequency of annotated unique rearrangements, while breadth was defined as annotated unique rearrangements over total unique productive rearrangements. Two-sided Wilcoxon rank-sum tests were used to compare TCR breadth between groups. Drawn from immuneACCESS, this table holds only the in-frame rearrangements with V and J called that TCRdb kept. Clones are partly lost; checked studies trace under half to an unresolved V gene and leave the rest unexplained. Clone size and V and J calls were adopted from that table, with D and trimming inferred from the DNA. The sample contains roughly 250,000 clones, roughly 89% of them found a single time. The ten top clones hold under 3% of the sample.

This entry belongs to a study of Ad26.COV2.S vaccination and SARS-CoV-2 variants (dated by TCRdb to about 2021). For the study in its entirety: Donors in the vaccine arm were drawn from COV1001, a phase I-IIa trial of Ad26.COV2.S in healthy adults that was multicentre, randomized, double-blind and placebo-controlled. Trial participants were randomized into five groups of five, in which low-dose or high-dose Ad26.COV2.S was given once or twice, or placebo was given on both occasions. Ad26.COV2.S was administered intramuscularly at a dose of 5x10^10 or 1x10^11 viral particles, either as one shot or as two shots given 56 days apart. A total of some 30 samples were included in the TCR-sequenced set, comprising about 20 Ad26.COV2.S vaccine recipients, 5 placebo recipients and 8 SARS-CoV-2 convalescent individuals. Sequencing of the TCRbeta repertoire served to evaluate the specificity and breadth of SARS-CoV-2-reactive T cell receptors following Ad26.COV2.S vaccination. Blinding of investigators to trial group allocation was maintained during experiments and outcome assessment.

Findings and caveats that apply to the study as a whole: The study was not powered to compare responses between vaccine doses or regimens. According to the authors, total T cell responses may have been underestimated by the TCR breadth and depth analyses. Vaccine and placebo recipients had similar non-spike TCR breadth, a finding consistent with the vaccine containing only spike. Substantial breadth of spike-specific CD8+ and CD4+ T cell responses was reported after vaccination. Compared with placebo recipients, Ad26.COV2.S recipients showed higher spike-specific TCR breadth (P = 0.0014).

Explained via the paper, the treatment or condition label denotes: about 20 received Ad26.COV2.S at low or high dose, single or two shots; roughly five received placebo; per-sample allocation not given. For vaccine and placebo recipients, repertoires were sequenced using samples collected on day 63 after the first injection. Cohort 1b enrolled about two dozen adults aged 18-55 years at a single site in Boston, USA, between 29 July and 7 August 2020. Ad26.COV2.S was a replication-incompetent adenovirus type 26 vector that expressed a prefusion-stabilized SARS-CoV-2 spike protein derived from the original Wuhan strain.

The rearrangement combines TRBV5-8 with TRBJ2-1, with the D gene uncertain. The sequenced sample was peripheral blood, obtained in a trial of Ad26.COV2.S vaccine versus placebo. The sequence came from a person aged 18 to 65 who received the Ad26.COV2.S COVID-19 vaccine or a placebo. The CDR3 loop reads CAIKSGLTNEQFF. The DNA is as follows: TGTGCCATCAAGAGTGGATTAACGAATGAGCAGTTCTTC. The variable domain in full, with residues beyond the CDR3 obtained from the reference TRBV5-8 and TRBJ2-1 genes, is EAGVTQSPTHLIKTRGQQATLRCSPISGHTSVYWYQQALGLGLQFLLWYDEGEERNRGNFPPRFSGRQFPNYSSELNVNALELEDSALYLCAIKSGLTNEQFFGPGTRLTVL.